This T cell receptor (beta chain) was profiled in a study of blood T cell repertoires in COVID-19. As for the study in general: COVID-19 samples collected from the United States, Italy and Spain covered acute and convalescent phases. T cells, B-cell-depleted T cells, or PBMCs provided the cDNA or gDNA that served as material.

CDR1 LGHNA and CDR2 YNFKEQ come from the germline V gene. The CDR3 consists of 15 residues. Trimming removed 3 bases from V and 6 bases from J; junction bases left unmatched: 6. This clone was detected ten times or more. In the source study's methods: For nucleated cells, counts were estimated from reference gene primer amplification. Libraries were prepared by immunoSEQ multiplex PCR; TCRdb keeps only in-frame clonotypes and omits some of them. V, J and clone size derive from that table, while D and trimming were established from the DNA sequence. The table includes about 130,000 clones, around four fifths detected once.

The clonotype comes from a man aged 60-69 years who had recovered from COVID-19. The rearrangement uses TRBV4-2 and TRBJ1-5; 9 bases align to TRBD1. The sample consisted of peripheral blood. CDR3 sequence (DNA): TGTGCCAGCAGCCACACAGGGGGCGACGGTCAGCCCCAGCATTTT. Amino acids: CASSHTGGDGQPQHF.